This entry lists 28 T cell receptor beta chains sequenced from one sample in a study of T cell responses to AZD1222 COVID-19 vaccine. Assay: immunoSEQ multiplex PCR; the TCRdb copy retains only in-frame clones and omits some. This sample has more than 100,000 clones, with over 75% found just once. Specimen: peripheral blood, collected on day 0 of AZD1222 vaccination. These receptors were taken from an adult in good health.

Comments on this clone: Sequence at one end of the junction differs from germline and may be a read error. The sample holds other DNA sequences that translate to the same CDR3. CDR3: CASSIGDRANEKLFF. DNA for the CDR3: TGTGCCAGTAGCATAGGGGACAGGGCTAATGAAAAACTGTTTTTT. The J gene is TRBJ1-4, the V gene TRBV19, with 9 nucleotides matching TRBD1. Germline values: CDR1 LNHDA, CDR2 SQIVND (reference sequence). The CDR3 consists of 15 residues.

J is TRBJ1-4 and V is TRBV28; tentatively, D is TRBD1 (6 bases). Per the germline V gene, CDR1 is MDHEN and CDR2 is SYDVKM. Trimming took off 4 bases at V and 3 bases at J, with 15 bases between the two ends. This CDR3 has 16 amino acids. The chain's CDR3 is CASSSTLQGSNEKLFF. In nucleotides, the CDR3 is TGTGCCAGCAGTTCAACCCTACAGGGATCTAATGAAAAACTGTTTTTT.

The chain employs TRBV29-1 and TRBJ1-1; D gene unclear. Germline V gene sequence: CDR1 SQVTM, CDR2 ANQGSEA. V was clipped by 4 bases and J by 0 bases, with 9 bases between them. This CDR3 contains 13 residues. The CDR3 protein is CSVVRTMNTEAFF. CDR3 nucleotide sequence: TGCAGCGTTGTACGGACTATGAACACTGAAGCTTTCTTT.

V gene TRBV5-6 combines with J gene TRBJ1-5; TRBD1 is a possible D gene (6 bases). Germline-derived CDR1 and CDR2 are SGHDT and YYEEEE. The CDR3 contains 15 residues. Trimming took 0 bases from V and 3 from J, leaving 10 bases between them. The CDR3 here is CASSLGGGNNQPQHF. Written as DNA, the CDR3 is TGTGCCAGCAGCTTGGGAGGGGGGAACAATCAGCCCCAGCATTTT.

The CDR3 DNA reads TGCGCCAGCAGCTTGGGGGACAGGGATAATTCACCCCTCCACTTT. It specifies CASSLGDRDNSPLHF. The chain recombines TRBV5-1 with TRBJ1-6; 9 bases align to TRBD1. After removal of 0 bases from V and 5 bases from J, the junction contained 0 bases not matched to a gene. Germline V CDR1 and CDR2: SGHRS, YFSETQ. The CDR3 loop spans 15 amino acids.

The CDR3 DNA reads as TGCGCCAGCAGCTTGGTCGGCGGGTCCCCCACAGATACGCAGTATTTT. Encoded protein: CASSLVGGSPTDTQYF. J is TRBJ2-3 and V is TRBV5-1; weak D call: TRBD2 (5 bases). Germline CDR1 reads SGHRS; CDR2 reads YFSETQ. The CDR3 is made up of 16 amino acids. Trimming left V 0 bases short and J 2 bases short, with 13 bases between.

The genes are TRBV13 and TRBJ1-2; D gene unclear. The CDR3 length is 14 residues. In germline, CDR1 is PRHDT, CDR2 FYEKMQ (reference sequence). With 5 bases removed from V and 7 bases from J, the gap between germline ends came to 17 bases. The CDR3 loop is CASSEGRLPAGYTF. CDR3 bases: TGTGCCAGCAGCGAAGGACGCCTCCCCGCTGGCTACACCTTC.

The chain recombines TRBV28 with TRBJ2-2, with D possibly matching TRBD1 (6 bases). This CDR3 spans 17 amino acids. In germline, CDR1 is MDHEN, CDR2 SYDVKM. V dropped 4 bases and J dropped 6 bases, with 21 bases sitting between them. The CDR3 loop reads CASSSPTGRAMAGELFF. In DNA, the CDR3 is TGTGCCAGCAGTTCCCCGACAGGAAGGGCGATGGCCGGGGAGCTGTTTTTT.

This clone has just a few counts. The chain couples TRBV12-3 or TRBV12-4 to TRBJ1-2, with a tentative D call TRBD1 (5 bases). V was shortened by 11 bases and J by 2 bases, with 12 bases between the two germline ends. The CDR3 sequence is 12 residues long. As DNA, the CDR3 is TGTGCCCTCCAGGGCCGAAACTATGGCTACACCTTC. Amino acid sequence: CALQGRNYGYTF.

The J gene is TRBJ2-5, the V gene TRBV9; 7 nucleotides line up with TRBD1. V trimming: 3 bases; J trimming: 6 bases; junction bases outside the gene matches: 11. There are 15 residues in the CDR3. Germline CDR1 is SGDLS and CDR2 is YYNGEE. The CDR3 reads CASSAFSTGSQTQYF. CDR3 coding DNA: TGTGCCAGCAGCGCCTTTTCGACAGGGTCCCAGACCCAGTACTTC. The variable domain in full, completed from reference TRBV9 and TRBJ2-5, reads DSGVTQTPKHLITATGQRVTLRCSPRSGDLSVYWYQQSLDQGLQFLIQYYNGEERAKGNILERFSAQQFPDLHSELNLSSLELGDSALYFCASSAFSTGSQTQYFGPGTRLLVL.

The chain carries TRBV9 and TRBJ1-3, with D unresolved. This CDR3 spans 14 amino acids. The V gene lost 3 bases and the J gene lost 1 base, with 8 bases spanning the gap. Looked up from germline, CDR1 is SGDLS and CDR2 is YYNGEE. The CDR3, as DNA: TGTGCCAGCAGCGCAAGTACATCTGGAAACACCATATATTTT. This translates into CASSASTSGNTIYF.

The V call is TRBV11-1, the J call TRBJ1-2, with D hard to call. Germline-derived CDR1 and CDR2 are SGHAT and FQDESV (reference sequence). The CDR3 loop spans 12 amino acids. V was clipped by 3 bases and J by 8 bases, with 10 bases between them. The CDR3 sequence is CASSFEGGGYTF. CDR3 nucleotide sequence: TGTGCCAGCAGCTTTGAGGGTGGCGGCTACACCTTC.

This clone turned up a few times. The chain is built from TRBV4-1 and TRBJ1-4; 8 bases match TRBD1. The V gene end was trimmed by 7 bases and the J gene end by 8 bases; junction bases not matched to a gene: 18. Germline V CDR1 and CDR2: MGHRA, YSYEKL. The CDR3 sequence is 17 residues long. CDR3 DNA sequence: TGCGCCAGCACAGGGGACAGGAATGGACGGGGTAGGGAAAAACTGTTTTTT. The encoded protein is CASTGDRNGRGREKLFF.

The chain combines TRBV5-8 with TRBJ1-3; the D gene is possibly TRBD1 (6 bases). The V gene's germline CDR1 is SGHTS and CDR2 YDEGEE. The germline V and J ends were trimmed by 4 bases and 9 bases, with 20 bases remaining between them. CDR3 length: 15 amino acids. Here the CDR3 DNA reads TGTGCCAGCAGCCAGATGACAGGATCCCTATTCACCATATATTTT. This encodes CASSQMTGSLFTIYF.

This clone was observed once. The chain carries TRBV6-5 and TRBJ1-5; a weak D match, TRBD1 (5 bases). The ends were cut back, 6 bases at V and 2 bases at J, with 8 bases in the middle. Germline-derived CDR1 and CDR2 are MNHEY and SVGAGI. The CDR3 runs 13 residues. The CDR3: CASSGGGNQPQHF. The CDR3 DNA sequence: TGTGCCAGCAGCGGGGGTGGCAATCAGCCCCAGCATTTT.

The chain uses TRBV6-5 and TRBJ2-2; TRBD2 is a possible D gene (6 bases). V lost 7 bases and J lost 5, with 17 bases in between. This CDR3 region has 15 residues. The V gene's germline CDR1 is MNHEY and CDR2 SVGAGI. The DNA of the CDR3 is TGTGCCAGCACGTTAGGAGGGAGTGGTACCGGGGAGCTGTTTTTT. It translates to CASTLGGSGTGELFF.

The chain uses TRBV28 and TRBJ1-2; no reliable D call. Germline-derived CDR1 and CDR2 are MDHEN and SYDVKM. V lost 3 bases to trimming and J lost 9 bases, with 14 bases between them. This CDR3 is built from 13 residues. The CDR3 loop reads CASSFSLWPRYTF. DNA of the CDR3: TGTGCCAGCAGTTTTTCACTTTGGCCGCGCTACACCTTC.

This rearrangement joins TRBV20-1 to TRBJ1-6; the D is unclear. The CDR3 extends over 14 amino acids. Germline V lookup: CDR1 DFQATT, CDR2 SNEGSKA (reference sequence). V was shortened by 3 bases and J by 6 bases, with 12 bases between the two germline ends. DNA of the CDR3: TGCAGTGCTAGTAGTGGCTTTCCTAATTCACCCCTCCACTTT. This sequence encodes CSASSGFPNSPLHF.

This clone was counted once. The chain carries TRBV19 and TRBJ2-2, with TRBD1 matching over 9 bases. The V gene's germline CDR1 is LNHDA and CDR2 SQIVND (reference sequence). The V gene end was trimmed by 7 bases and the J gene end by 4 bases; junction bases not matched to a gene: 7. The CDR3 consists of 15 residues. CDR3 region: CASTPSDRGTGELFF. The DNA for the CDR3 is TGTGCCAGTACCCCATCGGACAGGGGCACCGGGGAGCTGTTTTTT.

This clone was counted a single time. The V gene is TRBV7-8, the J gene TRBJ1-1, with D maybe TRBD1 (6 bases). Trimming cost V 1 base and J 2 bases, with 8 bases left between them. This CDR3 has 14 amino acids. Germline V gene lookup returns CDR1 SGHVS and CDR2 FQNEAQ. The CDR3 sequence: CASSLDGGNTEAFF. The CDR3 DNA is TGTGCCAGCAGCTTAGACGGGGGCAACACTGAAGCTTTCTTT.

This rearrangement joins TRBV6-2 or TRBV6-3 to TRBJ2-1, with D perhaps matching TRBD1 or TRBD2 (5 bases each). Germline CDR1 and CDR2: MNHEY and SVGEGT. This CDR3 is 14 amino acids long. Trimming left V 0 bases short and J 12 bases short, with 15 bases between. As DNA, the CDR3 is TGTGCCAGCAGTTACTCGAGGGACCCGACGCGGCAGTTCTTC. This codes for CASSYSRDPTRQFF.

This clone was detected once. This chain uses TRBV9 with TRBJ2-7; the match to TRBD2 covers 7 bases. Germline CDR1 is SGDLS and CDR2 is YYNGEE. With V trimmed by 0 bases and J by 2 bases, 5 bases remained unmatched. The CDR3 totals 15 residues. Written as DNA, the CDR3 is TGTGCCAGCAGCGTAGGTGTGGGGGGGACCTACGAGCAGTACTTC. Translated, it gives CASSVGVGGTYEQYF.

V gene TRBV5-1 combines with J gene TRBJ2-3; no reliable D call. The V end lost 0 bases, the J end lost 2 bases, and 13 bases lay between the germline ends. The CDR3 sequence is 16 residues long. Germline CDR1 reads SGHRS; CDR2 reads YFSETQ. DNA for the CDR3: TGCGCCAGCAGCTTGGCTGAGAGGTGGAACACAGATACGCAGTATTTT. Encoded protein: CASSLAERWNTDTQYF.

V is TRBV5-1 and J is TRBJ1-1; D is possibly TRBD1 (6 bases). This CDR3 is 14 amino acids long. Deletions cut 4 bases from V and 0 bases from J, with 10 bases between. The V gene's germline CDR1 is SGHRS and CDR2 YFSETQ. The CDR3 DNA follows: TGCGCCAGCAGCCCTCGGACAGTGAACACTGAAGCTTTCTTT. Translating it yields CASSPRTVNTEAFF.

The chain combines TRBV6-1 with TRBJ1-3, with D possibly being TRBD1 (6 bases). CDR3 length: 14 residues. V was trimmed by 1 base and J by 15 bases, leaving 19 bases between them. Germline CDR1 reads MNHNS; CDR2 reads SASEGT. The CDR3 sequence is CASSEDFPGGRAYF. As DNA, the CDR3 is TGTGCCAGCAGTGAAGATTTCCCCGGGGGCCGAGCATATTTT.

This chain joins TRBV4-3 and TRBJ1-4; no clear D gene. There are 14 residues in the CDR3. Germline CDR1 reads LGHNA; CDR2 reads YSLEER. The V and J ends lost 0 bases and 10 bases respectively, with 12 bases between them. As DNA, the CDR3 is TGCGCCAGCAGCCAAGATTTGGTCGCTCGAAAACTGTTTTTT. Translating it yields CASSQDLVARKLFF.

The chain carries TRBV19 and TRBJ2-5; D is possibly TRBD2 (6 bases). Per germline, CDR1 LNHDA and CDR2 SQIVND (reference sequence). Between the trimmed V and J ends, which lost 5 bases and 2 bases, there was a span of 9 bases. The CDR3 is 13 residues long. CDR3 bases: TGTGCCAGTAGTCAGGGAGGTCAAGAGACCCAGTACTTC. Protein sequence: CASSQGGQETQYF.

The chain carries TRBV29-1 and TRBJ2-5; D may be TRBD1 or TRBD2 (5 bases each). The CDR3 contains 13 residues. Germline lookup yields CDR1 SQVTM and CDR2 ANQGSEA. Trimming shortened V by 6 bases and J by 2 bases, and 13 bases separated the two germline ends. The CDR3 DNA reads TGCAGCGTAAGCCGGGACCGACAAGAGACCCAGTACTTC. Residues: CSVSRDRQETQYF. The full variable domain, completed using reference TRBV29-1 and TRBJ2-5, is SAVISQKPSRDICQRGTSLTIQCQVDSQVTMMFWYRQQPGQSLTLIATANQGSEATYESGFVIDKFPISRPNLTFSTLTVSNMSPEDSSIYLCSVSRDRQETQYFGPGTRLLVL.